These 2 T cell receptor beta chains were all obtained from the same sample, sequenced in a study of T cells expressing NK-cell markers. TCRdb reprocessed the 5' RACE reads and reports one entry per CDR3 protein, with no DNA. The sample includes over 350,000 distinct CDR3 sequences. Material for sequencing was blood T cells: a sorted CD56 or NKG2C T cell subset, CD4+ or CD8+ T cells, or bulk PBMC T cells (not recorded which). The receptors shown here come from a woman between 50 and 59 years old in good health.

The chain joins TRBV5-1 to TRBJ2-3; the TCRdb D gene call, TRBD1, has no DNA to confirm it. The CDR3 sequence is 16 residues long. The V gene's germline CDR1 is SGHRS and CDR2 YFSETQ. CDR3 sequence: CASSLLGQGVADTQYF.

This CDR3 reads CASSDEGAVTEAFF. The chain carries TRBV6-1 and TRBJ1-1; the D gene TCRdb calls, TRBD1, cannot be checked with no DNA. From germline, CDR1 is MNHNS and CDR2 SASEGT. The CDR3 loop spans 14 amino acids.